The 27 T cell receptor beta chains listed next were all sequenced from one sample in a study of blood T cell repertoires in COVID-19. TCRdb keeps only in-frame clones here, not all; method: immunoSEQ multiplex PCR. The sample yields 80,000 or so clones, 80% seen once. The sequencing sample was made of peripheral blood. The receptors derive from a woman in her seventies with acute or convalescent COVID-19.

The rearrangement joins TRBV6-5 to TRBJ1-6, with 7 positions matching TRBD1. The CDR3 contains 14 residues. The V gene's germline CDR1 is MNHEY and CDR2 SVGAGI. V shed 6 bases and J 7 bases; nucleotides not matched to a gene: 6. CDR3 sequence: CASRTGVGNSPLHF. Written as DNA, the CDR3 is TGTGCCAGCAGAACAGGGGTAGGGAATTCACCCCTCCACTTT.

The chain couples TRBV2 to TRBJ2-7; TRBD1 agrees at 9 bases. The CDR3 is 15 residues long. The germline V gene has CDR1 SNHLY and CDR2 FYNNEI. Germline trimming cut 4 bases from V and 5 bases from J; bases unmatched to any gene: 9. The DNA of the CDR3 is TGTGCCAGCAGTGCCGGGACAGGGAGGATCCACGAGCAGTACTTC. Translation gives CASSAGTGRIHEQYF.

This clone was seen only a few times. This chain uses TRBV5-1 with TRBJ2-1; 11 bases are a match to TRBD2. Per germline, CDR1 SGHRS and CDR2 YFSETQ. J gave up 8 bases and V 4 bases, and 5 bases lay outside the gene matches. CDR3 length: 14 residues. For the CDR3, the DNA is TGCGCCAGCAGCCTGACTAGCGGGGAGTATGAGCAGTTCTTC. It specifies CASSLTSGEYEQFF.

There are a few counts of this clone. The chain joins TRBV7-3 to TRBJ2-1, with D maybe TRBD1 (5 bases). The CDR3 runs 15 residues. Trimming left V 5 bases short and J 0 bases short, with 11 bases between. Germline V gene lookup returns CDR1 SGHTA and CDR2 FQGTGA. CDR3 sequence: CASSHPGSSYNEQFF. As DNA, the CDR3 is TGTGCCAGCAGCCACCCAGGGTCCTCCTACAATGAGCAGTTCTTC.

The chain combines TRBV9 with TRBJ1-1; a possible D gene is TRBD1 (6 bases). The CDR3 is made up of 15 amino acids. The V gene lost 4 bases and the J gene lost 6 bases, with 19 bases spanning the gap. The V gene's germline CDR1 is SGDLS and CDR2 YYNGEE. CDR3 loop: CASSRHTGLEAEAFF. DNA for the CDR3: TGTGCCAGCAGCCGTCATACAGGGTTGGAGGCTGAAGCTTTCTTT.

Only one count was recorded for this clone. The CDR3 sequence is CASSVGRTSDSYEQYF. The CDR3 nucleotides read TGTGCCAGCAGCGTAGGCAGGACTAGCGACTCCTACGAGCAGTACTTC. The chain carries TRBV9 and TRBJ2-7; the match to TRBD2 covers 9 bases. The CDR3 spans 16 residues. The J segment lost 0 bases and the V segment lost 0 bases, leaving 4 bases of the junction unmatched. Germline-derived CDR1 and CDR2 are SGDLS and YYNGEE.

V and J are TRBV5-1 and TRBJ2-3; TRBD2 is a possible D gene (5 bases). The CDR3 length is 17 residues. V was cut by 2 bases and J by 0 bases, with 16 bases left in between. In germline, CDR1 is SGHRS, CDR2 YFSETQ. CDR3 DNA: TGCGCCAGCAGCTTCGGGCTAGCCCCGGATAGCACAGATACGCAGTATTTT. This encodes CASSFGLAPDSTDTQYF.

The chain links TRBV3-1 (or the pseudogene TRBV3-2) to TRBJ1-2; 7 nucleotides match TRBD1. Unmatched junction bases numbered 5, after V lost 8 bases and J lost 8 bases. The CDR3 has 11 residues. CDR1 and CDR2 from the germline V gene are LGHDT and YNNKEL (reference sequence). The CDR3 region has the DNA TGTGCCAGCGAGGGGGCGAGCGGCTACACCTTC. This encodes CASEGASGYTF.

The count of this clone is one. The chain carries TRBV9 and TRBJ2-3, with D perhaps TRBD2 (6 bases). Deletions cut 2 bases from V and 6 bases from J, with 16 bases between. This CDR3 is built from 15 residues. Germline assignment: CDR1 SGDLS and CDR2 YYNGEE. The CDR3 nucleotides read TGTGCCAGCAGCGTCCGGGACTGGGATACGGATACGCAGTATTTT. Translating it yields CASSVRDWDTDTQYF.

CDR3 sequence reads: CASSLEGQGATEAFF. CDR3 nucleotides: TGTGCCAGCAGCTTAGAGGGACAGGGCGCCACTGAAGCTTTCTTT. V is TRBV7-6 and J is TRBJ1-1; 9 bases line up with TRBD1. Unmatched junction bases numbered 4, after V lost 1 base and J lost 4 bases. CDR3 length: 15 amino acids. The germline CDR1 and CDR2 sequences are SGHVS and FNYEAQ.

This chain links TRBV4-3 with TRBJ2-7; 7 bases are shared with TRBD2. V was pared by 3 bases and J by 2 bases, with 7 bases of the junction left unmatched. The germline gives CDR1 LGHNA, CDR2 YSLEER. There are 15 residues in the CDR3. CDR3 DNA sequence: TGCGCCAGCAGCCAGTACCGGGAGGTCGCCTACGAGCAGTACTTC. Translating it yields CASSQYREVAYEQYF.

V is TRBV19 and J is TRBJ2-3; no clear D gene. The CDR3 totals 13 residues. The V end lost 4 bases, the J end lost 2 bases, and 7 bases lay between the germline ends. Germline assignment: CDR1 LNHDA and CDR2 SQIVND (reference sequence). CDR3 loop: CASSKANTDTQYF. The CDR3 region has the DNA TGTGCCAGTAGTAAAGCGAACACAGATACGCAGTATTTT.

This rearrangement joins TRBV5-1 to TRBJ2-2; a possible D gene is TRBD1 (5 bases). V was cut by 0 bases and J by 10 bases, with 13 bases left in between. Germline assignment: CDR1 SGHRS and CDR2 YFSETQ. The CDR3 spans 14 residues. CDR3 loop: CASSLGQGFAELFF. The DNA of the CDR3 is TGCGCCAGCAGCTTGGGCCAGGGTTTTGCGGAGCTGTTTTTT.

This chain connects TRBV6-4 to TRBJ2-2, with 8 nucleotides matching TRBD1. Germline CDR1 is MRHNA and CDR2 is SNTAGT. The CDR3 covers 15 residues. The ends lost 8 bases at V and 4 bases at J; junction bases unmatched: 9. The CDR3 reads CASAIQGGGTGELFF. The CDR3 DNA sequence: TGTGCCAGCGCCATACAGGGGGGAGGCACCGGGGAGCTGTTTTTT.

The chain links TRBV18 to TRBJ1-2; D call uncertain. The CDR3 runs 13 residues. The germline V and J ends were trimmed by 2 bases and 8 bases, with 12 bases remaining between them. Germline V lookup: CDR1 KGHSH, CDR2 LQKENI. Written as DNA, the CDR3 is TGTGCCAGCTCACCATTGGACTCAGGCGGCTACACCTTC. This sequence encodes CASSPLDSGGYTF. The whole variable domain, filled in from reference TRBV18 and TRBJ1-2, reads NAGVMQNPRHLVRRRGQEARLRCSPMKGHSHVYWYRQLPEEGLKFMVYLQKENIIDESGMPKERFSAEFPKEGPSILRIQQVVRGDSAAYFCASSPLDSGGYTFGSGTRLTVV.

V gene TRBV13 combines with J gene TRBJ1-4, with 8 nucleotides matching TRBD1. With 5 bases clipped from V and 8 bases from J, the junction kept 10 bases outside the gene matches. This CDR3 has 15 residues. Germline CDR1 and CDR2: PRHDT and FYEKMQ (reference sequence). The CDR3 loop is CASSPNRGKQEKLFF. The CDR3 nucleotides read TGTGCCAGCAGCCCGAACAGGGGGAAACAGGAAAAACTGTTTTTT.

The V and J genes are TRBV12-3 or TRBV12-4 and TRBJ1-1; D gene unclear. This CDR3 comprises 12 residues. With 3 bases removed from V and 6 bases from J, the gap between germline ends came to 8 bases. DNA of the CDR3: TGTGCCAGCAGTTTCAGGAGGGCTGAAGCTTTCTTT. As protein: CASSFRRAEAFF.

The chain joins TRBV23-1 to TRBJ2-1; tentative D call: TRBD1 (6 bases). TRBV23-1 is filed as an ORF, its function uncertain. This CDR3 has 13 amino acids. The V and J ends lost 6 bases and 5 bases respectively, with 11 bases between them. CDR3 nucleotides: TGCGCCAGCAGACTCAGGGGAGACAATGAGCAGTTCTTC. Encoded protein: CASRLRGDNEQFF.

V gene TRBV4-3 combines with J gene TRBJ1-2; D may be TRBD1 (5 bases). Germline lookup yields CDR1 LGHNA and CDR2 YSLEER. Trimming took 1 base from V and 4 from J, leaving 10 bases between them. The CDR3 spans 14 residues. The CDR3: CASSQVGAFYGYTF. CDR3 DNA sequence: TGCGCCAGCAGCCAAGTTGGGGCTTTCTATGGCTACACCTTC.

This clone was found a few times. The chain couples TRBV5-6 to TRBJ2-7; 7 bases are a match to TRBD1. Germline CDR1 is SGHDT and CDR2 is YYEEEE. This CDR3 is built from 14 residues. After removal of 0 bases from V and 6 bases from J, the junction contained 6 bases not matched to a gene. The CDR3 DNA reads TGTGCCAGCAGCTTGGAACAGGGGTATGGCGAGCAGTACTTC. This encodes CASSLEQGYGEQYF.

Only one count was recorded for this clone. V and J are TRBV4-1 and TRBJ1-5, with 8 bases that match TRBD1. The V gene end was trimmed by 3 bases and the J gene end by 8 bases; junction bases not matched to a gene: 9. The CDR3 contains 15 residues. Germline CDR1 MGHRA, CDR2 YSYEKL. Here the CDR3 reads CASSQDRARWEPQHF. The CDR3 region has the DNA TGCGCCAGCAGCCAGGACAGGGCCCGGTGGGAGCCCCAGCATTTT.

This chain links TRBV9 with TRBJ2-3; 10 bases agree with TRBD2. Germline CDR1 and CDR2: SGDLS and YYNGEE. The CDR3 contains 17 residues. V lost 0 bases, J lost 1 base, and 5 bases stayed unmatched. CDR3 sequence (DNA): TGTGCCAGCAGCGTAGGATTTACTAGCGGGGGCACAGATACGCAGTATTTT. The encoded protein is CASSVGFTSGGTDTQYF.

This clone was counted once. The chain recombines TRBV3-1 (or the pseudogene TRBV3-2) with TRBJ2-1, with a tentative D call TRBD1 (5 bases). The CDR3 extends over 16 amino acids. V gave up 6 bases and J gave up 5 bases, with 20 bases separating them. The germline V gene has CDR1 LGHDT and CDR2 YNNKEL (reference sequence). The DNA of the CDR3 is TGTGCCAGCAGTCCGAGCCTTTGGGGCCTTAACAATGAGCAGTTCTTC. Its translation is CASSPSLWGLNNEQFF.

There are a few counts of this clone. This chain links TRBV6-2 or TRBV6-3 with TRBJ2-4, with a tentative D call TRBD1 (5 bases). Germline V gene lookup returns CDR1 MNHEY and CDR2 SVGEGT. The CDR3 is made up of 17 amino acids. V lost 6 bases and J 0 bases, leaving 18 bases between the germline ends. This CDR3 is CASSLPDRFVAKNIQYF. CDR3 nucleotide sequence: TGTGCCAGCAGCCTCCCCGACAGATTCGTAGCCAAAAACATTCAGTACTTC.

This chain connects TRBV21-1 to TRBJ1-2; TRBD1 is taken as the D call from the table, unchecked against the DNA. TRBV21-1 is marked as a pseudogene. This CDR3 has 19 amino acids. DNA for the CDR3: TGTGCCAGCAGCAAAGATTGGACAGGGGCCTTTGACTTCGACTATGGCTACACCTTC. It encodes CASSKDWTGAFDFDYGYTF.

This chain joins TRBV6-5 and TRBJ2-7, with D perhaps matching TRBD1 (5 bases). Germline lookup yields CDR1 MNHEY and CDR2 SVGAGI. The V end lost 3 bases, the J end lost 0 bases, and 15 bases lay between the germline ends. CDR3 length: 16 residues. CDR3 coding DNA: TGTGCCAGCAGTTATGCCCTACAGGTTAGCTCCTACGAGCAGTACTTC. It is translated as CASSYALQVSSYEQYF.

The chain recombines TRBV5-4 with TRBJ2-1; the match to TRBD2 covers 7 bases. The V segment lost 2 bases and the J segment 5 bases; nucleotides outside the gene matches: 1. The CDR3 extends over 13 amino acids. CDR1 and CDR2 (germline): SGHNT, YYREEE (reference sequence). CDR3: CASSFGTNNEQFF. DNA of the CDR3: TGTGCCAGCAGCTTCGGGACTAACAATGAGCAGTTCTTC.